This T cell receptor (beta chain) emerged from a study of cytomegalovirus exposure and HLA in healthy donors. Findings and limits, study-wide: The investigators catalogued 180 or so TCR beta chains as cytomegalovirus-associated.

Remarks on this clone: Its antigen is currently unknown.

Primers for the PCR totalled 60 Vbeta and 13 Jbeta. Only in-frame clones appear in the TCRdb table, and some are missing; sequencing was by immunoSEQ multiplex PCR. Found here are about 57,000 clones, 60% to 75% of them singletons; the top ten hold about 9.1%. Germline V lookup: CDR1 SGHTA, CDR2 FQGNSA. V lost 1 base and J lost 0, with 4 bases in between. The CDR3 spans 14 residues. The V gene is TRBV7-2, the J gene TRBJ1-5; D not resolved. The sequence was obtained from a woman between 45 and 65 years old in good health and CMV-seronegative. Material for sequencing was PBMCs. CDR3 sequence: CASSLVYSNQPQHF. CDR3 coding DNA: TGTGCCAGCAGCTTAGTTTATAGCAATCAGCCCCAGCATTTT. Together with reference TRBV7-2 and TRBJ1-5, the CDR3 gives the full variable domain: GAGVSQSPSNKVTEKGKDVELRCDPISGHTALYWYRQSLGQGLEFLIYFQGNSAPDKSGLPSDRFSAERTGGSVSTLTIQRTQQEDSAVYLCASSLVYSNQPQHFGDGTRLSIL.